Below, one T cell receptor beta chain is given with its context. The germline V gene has CDR1 KGHDR and CDR2 SFDVKD. V lost 4 bases, J lost 8 bases, and 12 bases stayed unmatched. This CDR3 has 16 amino acids. The sample comes from a study of CD8 T cells in Susac syndrome. Sequencing of TCR beta was undertaken in CD8+ and CD4+ T cells derived from blood. Healthy donors were controls matched for age and sex. Negative isolation was used for CD8+ and CD4+ T cells and FACS enrichment for TEMRA cells. It was with random hexamers that about 0.45 to 1 ug RNA was reverse transcribed. Amplification of TCR beta CDR3 spanned 54 Vbeta and 13 Jbeta via immunoSEQ multiplex PCR. Each CDR3 protein gets one entry after TCRdb re-called the immunoSEQ multiplex PCR reads with MiXCR. The table shows 150,000 to 200,000 distinct CDR3 sequences, with less than 95% occurring only once.

The chain recombines TRBV24-1 with TRBJ2-1; TRBD2 matches at 8 bases. Sample: CD4+ T cells from PBMCs. The TCR comes from a human donor in good health. The CDR3 nucleotides are TGTGCCACCAGTGACAATCAAGCGGGAGCTTGGGATGAGCAGTTCTTC. Translating it yields CATSDNQAGAWDEQFF.